These T cell receptor beta chains were read from a single sample in a study of blood T cell repertoires in COVID-19. Clones were read by immunoSEQ multiplex PCR, and TCRdb kept only the in-frame ones, dropping some. The sample has 410,000 or so clones; approximately 89% are singletons. The sequencing input was peripheral blood. The receptors stem from a woman aged 40 to 50 with COVID-19, enrolled during active disease. CDR3s include the opening cysteine and the closing phenylalanine or tryptophan. A D gene is named only where the DNA matches it firmly. The size field is filled for only some rows; it gives once, few, many or a size class.

abundance	v_gene	d_gene	j_gene	CDR3aa	CDR3nt
-	TRBV5-1	-	TRBJ2-6	CASSLVSSGANVLTF	TGCGCCAGCAGCTTGGTCAGCTCTGGGGCCAACGTCCTGACTTTC
-	TRBV29-1	TRBD2	TRBJ2-1	CSGLKAGGQESEQFF	TGCAGCGGTCTTAAAGCGGGGGGGCAAGAAAGTGAGCAGTTCTTC
-	TRBV6-2/TRBV6-3	-	TRBJ2-2	CASSFSFSTGELFF	TGTGCCAGCAGTTTCTCCTTTAGCACCGGGGAGCTGTTTTTT
-	TRBV30	TRBD1	TRBJ2-7	CAWSGQGFSYEQYF	TGTGCCTGGAGTGGACAGGGGTTTTCCTACGAGCAGTACTTC
few	TRBV30	-	TRBJ1-1	CAWNNQGLDTEAFF	TGTGCCTGGAATAATCAGGGGCTGGACACTGAAGCTTTCTTT
-	TRBV7-2	TRBD1	TRBJ1-2	CASSPATRGPGYTF	TGTGCCAGCAGCCCCGCGACGAGGGGGCCTGGCTACACCTTC
-	TRBV4-1	TRBD2	TRBJ2-1	CASSQDLSSGSYNEQFF	TGCGCCAGCAGCCAAGATTTGTCTAGCGGTTCCTACAATGAGCAGTTCTTC
few	TRBV4-2	TRBD1	TRBJ1-6	CASSQDLGQGNSPLHF	TGTGCCAGCAGCCAAGATTTAGGACAGGGTAATTCACCCCTCCACTTT
-	TRBV12-3/TRBV12-4	-	TRBJ1-5	CASSTINQPQHF	TGTGCCAGCAGCACAATAAATCAGCCCCAGCATTTT
once	TRBV6-7	TRBD2	TRBJ2-1	CASRSQRDRSGAMSINEQFF	TGTGCCAGCAGATCCCAGCGGGATCGATCCGGAGCGATGAGTATAAATGAGCAGTTCTTC
-	TRBV7-2	-	TRBJ1-3	CASSPRGPGGNTIYF	TGTGCCAGCAGCCCTAGAGGCCCTGGGGGAAACACCATATATTTT
-	TRBV7-2	-	TRBJ1-3	CASSPRGVLSGNTIYF	TGTGCCAGCAGCCCGCGGGGGGTCCTCTCTGGAAACACCATATATTTT
-	TRBV19	-	TRBJ2-3	CASSNRDWPTDTQYF	TGTGCCAGTAGTAACCGGGACTGGCCCACAGATACGCAGTATTTT
-	TRBV28	-	TRBJ1-6	CASSLRSSPLHF	TGTGCCAGCAGCCTCAGGTCTTCACCCCTCCACTTT
-	TRBV27	TRBD1	TRBJ2-7	CASRWTGDLGPYEQYF	TGTGCCAGCAGATGGACAGGTGATTTGGGACCCTACGAGCAGTACTTC
-	TRBV29-1	-	TRBJ1-4	CSALTGFGEKLFF	TGCAGCGCCCTTACAGGGTTCGGTGAAAAACTGTTTTTT
-	TRBV5-4	-	TRBJ2-1	CASSSSGPLENEQFF	TGTGCCAGCAGCTCCTCTGGGCCCTTAGAGAATGAGCAGTTCTTC
-	TRBV12-3/TRBV12-4	TRBD1	TRBJ1-3	CASSWTGGDTIYF	TGTGCCAGCAGTTGGACAGGGGGGGACACCATATATTTT
-	TRBV7-9	TRBD1	TRBJ1-2	CASSRDRGMQGYTF	TGTGCCAGCAGCAGGGACAGGGGAATGCAAGGCTACACCTTC
-	TRBV7-3	TRBD1	TRBJ2-7	CASSPIIRDRGYEQYF	TGTGCCAGCAGCCCAATAATCCGGGACAGGGGCTACGAGCAGTACTTC
-	TRBV11-2	-	TRBJ2-1	CASSRVQGTYNEQFF	TGTGCCAGCAGCCGTGTCCAGGGAACCTACAATGAGCAGTTCTTC
-	TRBV18	-	TRBJ2-7	CASSPQSGVGGYEQYF	TGTGCCAGCTCACCACAATCGGGGGTGGGGGGCTACGAGCAGTACTTC
-	TRBV29-1	-	TRBJ1-6	CSASTGTINSPLHF	TGCAGCGCCTCAACAGGAACCATCAATTCACCCCTCCACTTT
-	TRBV28	-	TRBJ2-2	CASSLAGVRNTGELFF	TGTGCCAGCAGTTTAGCCGGGGTGAGGAACACCGGGGAGCTGTTTTTT
-	TRBV24-1	TRBD1	TRBJ2-2	CATSPHRGTGELFF	TGTGCCACCAGTCCCCACAGGGGCACCGGGGAGCTGTTTTTT
-	TRBV28	TRBD1	TRBJ1-2	CASSPGQGRNYGYTF	TGTGCCAGCAGCCCAGGACAGGGTCGGAACTATGGCTACACCTTC
-	TRBV5-1	TRBD1	TRBJ1-6	CASSLEGQGVSPLHF	TGCGCCAGCAGCTTGGAGGGACAGGGTGTTTCACCCCTCCACTTT
-	TRBV28	TRBD1	TRBJ2-1	CASSVQGVLHNEQFF	TGTGCCAGCAGCGTACAGGGGGTTCTCCACAATGAGCAGTTCTTC
once	TRBV6-5	-	TRBJ1-2	CASSLTFNYGYTF	TGTGCCAGCAGTTTGACTTTTAACTATGGCTACACCTTC
-	TRBV6-6	-	TRBJ1-3	CASSYGGRSSGNTIYF	TGTGCCAGCAGTTACGGAGGCCGGAGCTCTGGAAACACCATATATTTT
-	TRBV13	-	TRBJ1-1	CASSGQTNTEAFF	TGTGCCAGCAGCGGACAGACGAACACTGAAGCTTTCTTT
-	TRBV5-1	TRBD1	TRBJ1-2	CASSSPGTGAYGYTF	TGCGCCAGCAGCTCACCCGGGACAGGGGCCTATGGCTACACCTTC
-	TRBV15	-	TRBJ2-7	CATSRGSYEQYF	TGTGCCACCAGCAGAGGTAGCTACGAGCAGTACTTC
-	TRBV7-8	-	TRBJ1-2	CASSSPGGSYTF	TGTGCCAGCAGCTCTCCTGGGGGGTCCTACACCTTC
-	TRBV18	-	TRBJ2-7	CASSPVKQLSYEQYF	TGTGCCAGCTCACCAGTTAAACAGCTTTCCTACGAGCAGTACTTC
-	TRBV4-2	TRBD1	TRBJ2-2	CASAGTANTGELFF	TGTGCCAGCGCCGGGACAGCGAACACCGGGGAGCTGTTTTTT
once	TRBV6-2/TRBV6-3	-	TRBJ2-1	CASSYGQGWPNEQFF	TGTGCCAGCAGTTATGGGCAGGGGTGGCCTAATGAGCAGTTCTTC
once	TRBV27	TRBD2	TRBJ2-1	CASSGLAGTNNEQFF	TGTGCCAGCAGTGGACTAGCGGGGACAAACAATGAGCAGTTCTTC
-	TRBV9	-	TRBJ1-1	CASSVLGGNTEAFF	TGTGCCAGCAGCGTCTTGGGGGGGAACACTGAAGCTTTCTTT
-	TRBV6-2/TRBV6-3	-	TRBJ2-7	CASSYSISGRSYEQYF	TGTGCCAGCAGTTACTCGATATCGGGAAGGTCCTACGAGCAGTACTTC
-	TRBV28	-	TRBJ1-6	CASTSPPSRDNSPLHF	TGTGCCAGCACCTCCCCACCCAGCCGGGATAATTCACCCCTCCACTTT
-	TRBV4-3	-	TRBJ2-7	CASSQGFRGLIPLQQYF	TGCGCCAGCAGCCAGGGGTTCCGGGGACTTATCCCATTGCAGCAGTACTTC